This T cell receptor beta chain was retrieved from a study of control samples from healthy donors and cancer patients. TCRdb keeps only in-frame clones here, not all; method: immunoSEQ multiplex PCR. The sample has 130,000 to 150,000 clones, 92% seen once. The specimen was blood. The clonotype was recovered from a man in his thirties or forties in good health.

The CDR3 DNA is TGTGCCAGTAAAATTACAGGGGGCGTTCCTGAAGCTTTCTTT. As protein: CASKITGGVPEAFF. V and J are TRBV19 and TRBJ1-1, with 9 bases matching TRBD1. The CDR3 runs 14 residues. From germline, CDR1 is LNHDA and CDR2 SQIVND (reference sequence). Unmatched junction bases numbered 9, after V lost 7 bases and J lost 6 bases.